The T cell receptor (beta chain) described here comes from a study of regulatory dendritic cells for organ transplantation. Study-wide context: Regulatory dendritic cells came from monocytes given vitamin D3 and IL-10.

Sorted subsets were CFSE-labeled and cultured roughly 5 days with allogeneic dendritic cells. Memory T cells were CD45RO+, naive were CD45RA+, sorted by FACS. Trimming took off 1 base at V and 1 base at J, with 8 bases between the two ends. Per germline, CDR1 SGDLS and CDR2 YYNGEE. This CDR3 is 14 amino acids long. This clone rates as medium-sized. Its antigen is undetermined. General observations from the study: Considerable individual heterogeneity was seen in alloreactive memory CD8+ T cells.

This table comes from immunoSEQ multiplex PCR, and its TCRdb copy is limited to in-frame clones, with some not included. Counted here are around 3,500 clones, just under 60% occurring once; the ten biggest clones make up roughly 19%. Sample: memory CD8+ T cells from blood cultured with dendritic cells. Subset defined: CD45RO+ memory T cells. The clonotype comes from a human donor in good health. This chain uses TRBV9 with TRBJ1-1, with a possible D match to TRBD1 (5 bases). In DNA form, the CDR3 reads TGTGCCAGCAGCGTAAGTGACAGGAACACTGAAGCTTTCTTT. Amino acid sequence: CASSVSDRNTEAFF.